This T cell receptor beta chain was observed in a study of blood T cell repertoires in COVID-19. In the study overall: Samples of COVID-19 (acute and convalescent) were obtained from the United States, Italy and Spain.

The method was immunoSEQ multiplex PCR; TCRdb's version includes in-frame clones alone and lacks a portion of them. The profile shows about 120,000 clones, 90% of them singletons. This CDR3 contains 16 residues. Germline V lookup: CDR1 SNHLY, CDR2 FYNNEI. V dropped 6 bases and J dropped 8; count of bases not matched to a gene: 15. The gene calls are TRBV2 and TRBJ1-2; the match to TRBD1 covers 10 bases. The sequenced sample consisted of peripheral blood. This TCR derives from a woman aged 60-70 years with COVID-19, enrolled during active disease. CDR3 amino acids: CASSDPRTGGRKGYTF. The CDR3 bases are TGTGCCAGCAGCGACCCTCGGACAGGGGGGAGAAAGGGCTACACCTTC.